The text below deals with one TCR beta chain. Its antigen is as yet unknown. This specimen comes from a study of cytomegalovirus exposure and HLA in healthy donors. PCR was performed using 60 Vbeta and 13 Jbeta primers. TCRdb's copy holds only in-frame clones and misses some; the assay was immunoSEQ multiplex PCR. This sample has around 100,000 clones, with about 80% found just once. Study results and caveats: No immune exposure information besides CMV serostatus was available. The study labeled around 160 TCR beta chains cytomegalovirus-associated. Reported results showed that the classifier diagnosed cytomegalovirus status with high specificity and sensitivity.

The material sequenced was PBMCs. This receptor was identified in a young woman in good health and CMV-seropositive.

CDR3 residues: CASRPNRGPMNTEAFF. The CDR3 bases are TGTGCCAGCAGGCCTAACAGGGGGCCGATGAACACTGAAGCTTTCTTT. This chain uses TRBV11-2 with TRBJ1-1; 9 positions match TRBD1. The CDR3 length is 16 residues. V lost 6 bases, J lost 0 bases, and 8 bases stayed unmatched. The germline V gene has CDR1 SGHAT and CDR2 FQNNGV. Together with reference TRBV11-2 and TRBJ1-1, the CDR3 gives the full variable domain: EAGVAQSPRYKIIEKRQSVAFWCNPISGHATLYWYQQILGQGPKLLIQFQNNGVVDDSQLPKDRFSAERLKGVDSTLKIQPAKLEDSAVYLCASRPNRGPMNTEAFFGQGTRLTVV.